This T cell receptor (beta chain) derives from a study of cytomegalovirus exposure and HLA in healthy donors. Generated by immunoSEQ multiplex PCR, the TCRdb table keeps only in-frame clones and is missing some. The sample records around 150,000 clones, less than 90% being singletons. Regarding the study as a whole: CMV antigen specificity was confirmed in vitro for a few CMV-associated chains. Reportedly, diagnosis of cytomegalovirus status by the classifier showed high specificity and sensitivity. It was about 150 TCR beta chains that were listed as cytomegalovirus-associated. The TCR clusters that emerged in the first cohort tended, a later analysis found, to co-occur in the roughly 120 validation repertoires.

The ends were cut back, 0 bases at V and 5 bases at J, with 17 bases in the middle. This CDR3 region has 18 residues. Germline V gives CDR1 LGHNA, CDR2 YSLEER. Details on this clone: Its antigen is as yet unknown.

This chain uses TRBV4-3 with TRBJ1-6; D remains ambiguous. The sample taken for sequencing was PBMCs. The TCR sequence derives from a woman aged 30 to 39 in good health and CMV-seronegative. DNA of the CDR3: TGCGCCAGCAGCCAAGATCGTAAAGCGGTCGGGGATAATTCACCCCTCCACTTT. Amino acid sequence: CASSQDRKAVGDNSPLHF.